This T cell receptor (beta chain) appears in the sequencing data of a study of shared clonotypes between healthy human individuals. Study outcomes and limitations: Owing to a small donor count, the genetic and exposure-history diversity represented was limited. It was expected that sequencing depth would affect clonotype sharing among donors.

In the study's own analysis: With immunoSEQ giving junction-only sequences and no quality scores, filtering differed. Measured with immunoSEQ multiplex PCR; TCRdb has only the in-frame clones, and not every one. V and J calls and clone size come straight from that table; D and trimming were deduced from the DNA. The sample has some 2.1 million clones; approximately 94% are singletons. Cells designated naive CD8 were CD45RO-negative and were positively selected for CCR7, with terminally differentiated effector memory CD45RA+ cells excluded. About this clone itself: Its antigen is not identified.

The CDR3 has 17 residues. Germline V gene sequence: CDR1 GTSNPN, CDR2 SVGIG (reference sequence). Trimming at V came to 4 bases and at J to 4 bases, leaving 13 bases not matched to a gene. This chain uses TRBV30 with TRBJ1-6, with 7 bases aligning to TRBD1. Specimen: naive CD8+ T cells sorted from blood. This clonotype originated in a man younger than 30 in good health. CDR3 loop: CAWTPEQGRDYNSPLHF. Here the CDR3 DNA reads TGTGCCTGGACCCCAGAACAGGGGCGCGATTATAATTCACCCCTCCACTTT.